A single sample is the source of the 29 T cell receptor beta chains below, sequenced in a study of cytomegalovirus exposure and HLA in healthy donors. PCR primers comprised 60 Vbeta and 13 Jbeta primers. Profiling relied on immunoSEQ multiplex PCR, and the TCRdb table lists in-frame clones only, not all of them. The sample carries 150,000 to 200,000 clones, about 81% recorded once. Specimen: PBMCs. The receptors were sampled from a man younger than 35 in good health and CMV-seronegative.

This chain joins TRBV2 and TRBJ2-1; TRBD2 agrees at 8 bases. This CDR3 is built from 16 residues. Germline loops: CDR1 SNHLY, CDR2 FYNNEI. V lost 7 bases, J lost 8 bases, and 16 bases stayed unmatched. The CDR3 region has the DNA TGTGCCAGCACCCCTCCGAGGGCTAGCGGGCGCTATGAGCAGTTCTTC. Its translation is CASTPPRASGRYEQFF.

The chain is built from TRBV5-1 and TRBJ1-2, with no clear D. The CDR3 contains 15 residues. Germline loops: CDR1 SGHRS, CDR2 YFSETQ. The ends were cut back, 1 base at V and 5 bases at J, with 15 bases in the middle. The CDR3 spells CASSLRGNWEYGYTF. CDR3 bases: TGCGCCAGCAGCTTGCGAGGGAATTGGGAGTATGGCTACACCTTC.

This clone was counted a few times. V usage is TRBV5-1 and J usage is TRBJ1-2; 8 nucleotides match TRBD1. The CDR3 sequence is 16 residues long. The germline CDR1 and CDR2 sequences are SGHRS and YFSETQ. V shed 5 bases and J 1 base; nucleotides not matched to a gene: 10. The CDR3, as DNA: TGCGCCAGCAGGGATACCGGGACAGGCGATAACTATGGCTACACCTTC. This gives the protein CASRDTGTGDNYGYTF.

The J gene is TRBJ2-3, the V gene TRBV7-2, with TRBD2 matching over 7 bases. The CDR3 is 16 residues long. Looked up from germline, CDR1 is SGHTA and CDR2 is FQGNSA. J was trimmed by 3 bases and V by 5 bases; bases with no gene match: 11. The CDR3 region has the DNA TGTGCCAGCAGCCGTCTGACGGGAGGTGGGACAGATACGCAGTATTTT. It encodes CASSRLTGGGTDTQYF.

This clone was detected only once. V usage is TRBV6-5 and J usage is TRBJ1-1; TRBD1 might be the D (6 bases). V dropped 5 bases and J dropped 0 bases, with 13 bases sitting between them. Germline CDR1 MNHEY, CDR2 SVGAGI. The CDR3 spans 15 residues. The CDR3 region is CASSTGTSLNTEAFF. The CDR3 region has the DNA TGTGCCAGCAGTACCGGGACAAGCCTGAACACTGAAGCTTTCTTT.

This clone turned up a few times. The CDR3 sequence is CASSRDRRETQYF. As DNA, the CDR3 is TGTGCCAGCAGTAGAGACAGGCGGGAGACCCAGTACTTC. This chain links TRBV2 with TRBJ2-5, with D possibly matching TRBD1 (6 bases). Germline lookup yields CDR1 SNHLY and CDR2 FYNNEI. The CDR3 sequence is 13 residues long. V shed 5 bases and J shed 5 bases, with 12 bases lying between them.

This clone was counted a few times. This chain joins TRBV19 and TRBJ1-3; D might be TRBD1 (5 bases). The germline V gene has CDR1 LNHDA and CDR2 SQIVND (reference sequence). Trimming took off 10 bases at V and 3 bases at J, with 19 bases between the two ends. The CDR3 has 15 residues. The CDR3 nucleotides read TGTGCCACAACGTCGGGGGTAGGAGGTGGAAACACCATATATTTT. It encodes CATTSGVGGGNTIYF.

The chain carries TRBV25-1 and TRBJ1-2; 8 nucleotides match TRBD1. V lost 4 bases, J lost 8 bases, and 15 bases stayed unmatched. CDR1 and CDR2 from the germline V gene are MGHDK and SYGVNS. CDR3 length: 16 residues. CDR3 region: CASSGPGTGRIWGYTF. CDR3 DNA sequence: TGTGCCAGCAGTGGCCCCGGGACAGGAAGAATATGGGGCTACACCTTC.

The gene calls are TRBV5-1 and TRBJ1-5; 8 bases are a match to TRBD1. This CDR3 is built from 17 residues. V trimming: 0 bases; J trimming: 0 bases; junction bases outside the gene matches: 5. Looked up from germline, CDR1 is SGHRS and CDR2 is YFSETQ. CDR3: CASSLGQGPSSNQPQHF. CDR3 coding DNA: TGCGCCAGCAGCTTGGGACAGGGGCCGAGTAGCAATCAGCCCCAGCATTTT.

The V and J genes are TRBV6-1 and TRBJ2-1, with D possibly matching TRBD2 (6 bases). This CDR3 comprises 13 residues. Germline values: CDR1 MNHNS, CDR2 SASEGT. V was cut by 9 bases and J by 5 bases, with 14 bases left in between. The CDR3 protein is CASRDSFHNEQFF. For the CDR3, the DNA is TGTGCCAGTAGGGACTCGTTTCACAATGAGCAGTTCTTC.

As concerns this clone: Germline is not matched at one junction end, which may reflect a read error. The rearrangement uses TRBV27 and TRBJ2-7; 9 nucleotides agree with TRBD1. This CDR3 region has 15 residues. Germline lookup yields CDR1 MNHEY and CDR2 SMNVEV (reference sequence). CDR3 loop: CASRLSQGAVNEQYF. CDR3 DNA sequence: TGTGCCAGCAGGTTATCACAGGGGGCGGTTAACGAGCAGTACTTC.

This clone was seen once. CDR3 residues: CASSFNRGLKTQYF. The CDR3 DNA reads TGTGCCAGCAGCTTTAACAGGGGGTTGAAGACCCAGTACTTC. The V gene is TRBV5-6, the J gene TRBJ2-5; 8 bases fit TRBD1. This CDR3 has 14 residues. The junction had 6 bases not matched to a gene; V was cut back by 2 bases and J by 6 bases. The V gene's germline CDR1 is SGHDT and CDR2 YYEEEE.

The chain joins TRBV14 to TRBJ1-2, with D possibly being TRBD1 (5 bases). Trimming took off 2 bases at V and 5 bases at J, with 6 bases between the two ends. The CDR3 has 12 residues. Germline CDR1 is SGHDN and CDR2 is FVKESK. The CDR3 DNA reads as TGTGCCAGCAGCCAACCAGGGTATGGCTACACCTTC. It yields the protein CASSQPGYGYTF.

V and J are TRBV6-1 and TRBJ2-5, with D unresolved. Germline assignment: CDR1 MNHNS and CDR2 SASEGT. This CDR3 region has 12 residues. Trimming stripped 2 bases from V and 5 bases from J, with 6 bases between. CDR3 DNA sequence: TGTGCCAGCAGTGAACAACTGGAGACCCAGTACTTC. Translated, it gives CASSEQLETQYF.

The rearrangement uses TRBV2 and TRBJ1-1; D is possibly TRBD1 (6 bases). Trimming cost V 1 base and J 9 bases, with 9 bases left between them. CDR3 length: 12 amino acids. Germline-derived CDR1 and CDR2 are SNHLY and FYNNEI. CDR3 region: CASSEGTVKAFF. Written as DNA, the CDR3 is TGTGCCAGCAGTGAAGGGACAGTCAAAGCTTTCTTT.

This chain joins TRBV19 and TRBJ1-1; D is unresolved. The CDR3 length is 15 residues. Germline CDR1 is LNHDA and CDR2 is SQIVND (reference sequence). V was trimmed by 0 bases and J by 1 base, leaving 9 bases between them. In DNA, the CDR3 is TGTGCCAGTAGTATAGATTTCAGAGGGAACACTGAAGCTTTCTTT. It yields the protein CASSIDFRGNTEAFF.

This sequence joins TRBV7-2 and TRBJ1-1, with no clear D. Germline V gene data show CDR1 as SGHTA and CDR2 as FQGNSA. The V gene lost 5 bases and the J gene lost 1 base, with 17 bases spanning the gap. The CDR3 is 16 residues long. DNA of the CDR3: TGTGCCAGCAGCCCCCCGATGGCCATAAAGAACACTGAAGCTTTCTTT. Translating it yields CASSPPMAIKNTEAFF. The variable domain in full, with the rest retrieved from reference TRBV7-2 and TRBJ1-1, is GAGVSQSPSNKVTEKGKDVELRCDPISGHTALYWYRQSLGQGLEFLIYFQGNSAPDKSGLPSDRFSAERTGGSVSTLTIQRTQQEDSAVYLCASSPPMAIKNTEAFFGQGTRLTVV.

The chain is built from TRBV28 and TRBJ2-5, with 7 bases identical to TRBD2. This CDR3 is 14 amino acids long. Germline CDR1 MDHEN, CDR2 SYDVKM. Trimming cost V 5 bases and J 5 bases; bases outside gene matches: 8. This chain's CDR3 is CASSQTGLGETQYF. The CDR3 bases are TGTGCCAGCAGTCAGACTGGACTAGGGGAGACCCAGTACTTC.

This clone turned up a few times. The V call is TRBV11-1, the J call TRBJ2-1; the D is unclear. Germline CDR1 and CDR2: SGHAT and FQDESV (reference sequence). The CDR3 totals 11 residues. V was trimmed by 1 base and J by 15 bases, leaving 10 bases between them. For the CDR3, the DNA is TGTGCCAGCAGCTTAGTGGCGGTTCGGTTCTTC. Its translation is CASSLVAVRFF.

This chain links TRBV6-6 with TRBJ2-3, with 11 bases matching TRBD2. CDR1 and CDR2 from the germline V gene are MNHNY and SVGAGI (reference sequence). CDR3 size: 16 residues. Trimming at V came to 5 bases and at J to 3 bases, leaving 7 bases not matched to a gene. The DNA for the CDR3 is TGTGCCAGCAGTAATAGCGGGGGGGCAGGGACAGATACGCAGTATTTT. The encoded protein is CASSNSGGAGTDTQYF.

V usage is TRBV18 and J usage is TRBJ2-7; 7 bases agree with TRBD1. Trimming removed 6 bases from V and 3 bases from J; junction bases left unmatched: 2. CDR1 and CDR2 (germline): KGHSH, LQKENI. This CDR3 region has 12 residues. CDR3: CASSRDSYEQYF. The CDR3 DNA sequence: TGTGCCAGCTCGAGGGACAGCTACGAGCAGTACTTC.

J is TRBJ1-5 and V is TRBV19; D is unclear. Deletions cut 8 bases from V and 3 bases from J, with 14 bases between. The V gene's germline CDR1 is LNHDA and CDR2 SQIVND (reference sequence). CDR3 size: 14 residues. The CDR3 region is CASLAGNNNQPQHF. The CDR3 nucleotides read TGTGCCAGTCTTGCGGGAAACAACAATCAGCCCCAGCATTTT.

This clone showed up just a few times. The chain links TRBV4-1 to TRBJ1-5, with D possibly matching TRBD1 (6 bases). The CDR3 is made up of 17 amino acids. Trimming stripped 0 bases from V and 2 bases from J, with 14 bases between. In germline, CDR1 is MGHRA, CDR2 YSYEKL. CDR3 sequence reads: CASSQDEGVRGNQPQHF. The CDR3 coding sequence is TGCGCCAGCAGCCAAGATGAGGGGGTCCGGGGCAATCAGCCCCAGCATTTT.

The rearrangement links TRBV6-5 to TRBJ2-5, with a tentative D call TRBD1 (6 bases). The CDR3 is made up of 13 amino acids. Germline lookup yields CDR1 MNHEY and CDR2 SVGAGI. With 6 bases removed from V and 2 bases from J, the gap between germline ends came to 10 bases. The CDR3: CASSNRVQETQYF. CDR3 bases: TGTGCCAGCAGCAACAGGGTGCAAGAGACCCAGTACTTC.

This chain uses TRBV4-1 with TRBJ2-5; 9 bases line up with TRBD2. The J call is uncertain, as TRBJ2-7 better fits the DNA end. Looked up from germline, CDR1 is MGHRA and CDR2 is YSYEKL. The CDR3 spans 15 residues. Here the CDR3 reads CASSQSTAGGYEQYF. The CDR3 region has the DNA TGCGCCAGCAGCCAATCTACAGCGGGAGGCTACGAGCAGTACTTC.

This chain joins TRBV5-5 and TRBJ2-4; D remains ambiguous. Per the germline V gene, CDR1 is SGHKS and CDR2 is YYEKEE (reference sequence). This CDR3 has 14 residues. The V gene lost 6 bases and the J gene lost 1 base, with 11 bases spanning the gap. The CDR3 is CASTPPGAKNIQYF. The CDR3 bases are TGTGCCAGCACCCCCCCCGGGGCCAAAAACATTCAGTACTTC.

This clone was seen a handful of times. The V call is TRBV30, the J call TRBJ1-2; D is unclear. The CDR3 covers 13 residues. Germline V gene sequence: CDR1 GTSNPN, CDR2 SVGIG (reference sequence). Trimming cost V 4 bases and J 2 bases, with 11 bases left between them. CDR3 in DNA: TGTGCCTGGAAGAAATTCGAGAACTATGGCTACACCTTC. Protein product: CAWKKFENYGYTF.

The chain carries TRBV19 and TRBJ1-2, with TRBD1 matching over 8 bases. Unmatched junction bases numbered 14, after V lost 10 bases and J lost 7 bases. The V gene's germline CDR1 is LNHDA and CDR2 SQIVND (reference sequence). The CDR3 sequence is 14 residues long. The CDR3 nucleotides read TGTGCCACCAAGGAAACAGGGGGATGGAGTGGCTACACCTTC. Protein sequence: CATKETGGWSGYTF.

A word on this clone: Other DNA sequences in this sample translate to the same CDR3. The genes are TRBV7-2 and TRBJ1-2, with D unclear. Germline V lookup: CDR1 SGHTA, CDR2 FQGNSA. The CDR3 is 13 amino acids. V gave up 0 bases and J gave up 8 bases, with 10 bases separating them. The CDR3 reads CASSLAGSGGYTF. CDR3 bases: TGTGCCAGCAGCTTAGCAGGGTCGGGGGGCTACACCTTC.